The 17 T cell receptor beta chains presented below share a single source sample, sequenced in a study of cytomegalovirus exposure and HLA in healthy donors. Produced via immunoSEQ multiplex PCR; TCRdb's table is partial and in-frame only. The sample holds more than 200,000 clones; 90% are singletons and the top ten take around 3.1%. Sequencing was done on a sample of PBMCs. The origin of the receptors is a woman aged 30 to 39 in good health and CMV-seronegative.

The chain joins TRBV28 to TRBJ2-7; TRBD2 is a possible D gene (6 bases). Germline V gene sequence: CDR1 MDHEN, CDR2 SYDVKM. V lost 2 bases and J lost 6, with 14 bases in between. The CDR3 runs 14 residues. This CDR3 is CASSLASLGSEQYF. CDR3 coding DNA: TGTGCCAGCAGTTTAGCTAGCCTCGGGAGCGAGCAGTACTTC.

This chain uses TRBV14 with TRBJ2-7; unclear D gene. V lost 1 base and J lost 0, with 7 bases in between. Germline CDR1 and CDR2: SGHDN and FVKESK. CDR3 length equals 14 residues. The CDR3 coding sequence is TGTGCCAGCAGCCAAGGTAGCAGCTCCTACGAGCAGTACTTC. This codes for CASSQGSSSYEQYF.

This chain connects TRBV14 to TRBJ2-5; 7 positions match TRBD1. Germline CDR1 and CDR2: SGHDN and FVKESK. The CDR3 runs 14 residues. Trimming removed 0 bases from V and 5 bases from J; junction bases left unmatched: 3. The CDR3 loop reads CASSQETGLETQYF. The DNA of the CDR3 is TGTGCCAGCAGCCAAGAGACAGGGTTGGAGACCCAGTACTTC.

This clone was counted once. J is TRBJ2-3 and V is TRBV25-1; D call uncertain. The CDR3 length is 13 residues. V lost 4 bases and J 4 bases, leaving 9 bases between the germline ends. Germline CDR1 MGHDK, CDR2 SYGVNS. CDR3 sequence: CASSGEVADTQYF. The CDR3 coding sequence is TGTGCCAGCAGTGGTGAGGTCGCAGATACGCAGTATTTT.

This rearrangement joins TRBV11-1 to TRBJ2-7; TRBD1 might be the D (5 bases). This CDR3 has 17 residues. V lost 5 bases and J lost 3, with 23 bases in between. Germline-derived CDR1 and CDR2 are SGHAT and FQDESV (reference sequence). CDR3 coding DNA: TGTGCCAGCAGCGTGGGGCAGGGAACCCGTTTTTTCTACGAGCAGTACTTC. Translation: CASSVGQGTRFFYEQYF.

CDR3 bases: TGTGCTAGTGGTTTGGCCCCGGCCGGGGAGCTGTTTTTT. Amino acids: CASGLAPAGELFF. V usage is TRBV12-5 and J usage is TRBJ2-2; no firm D call. Trimming stripped 1 base from V and 6 bases from J, with 6 bases between. CDR1 is LGHNT, CDR2 FRNRAP, per germline. The CDR3 extends over 13 amino acids.

V gene TRBV6-6 combines with J gene TRBJ2-7; TRBD2 agrees at 8 bases. V lost 0 bases to trimming and J lost 5 bases; unmatched junction nucleotides: 6. The CDR3 loop spans 15 amino acids. Germline V CDR1 and CDR2: MNHNY, SVGAGI (reference sequence). CDR3 bases: TGTGCCAGCAGTTACTCCCAGCGGGAGTACAACGAGCAGTACTTC. This translates into CASSYSQREYNEQYF.

This clone was detected only once. The CDR3 here is CSVERGVNEQFF. The CDR3, as DNA: TGCAGCGTTGAAAGGGGAGTCAATGAGCAGTTCTTC. This chain connects TRBV29-1 to TRBJ2-1; D tentatively fits TRBD1 or TRBD2 (5 bases each). V dropped 2 bases and J dropped 6 bases, with 8 bases sitting between them. Germline-derived CDR1 and CDR2 are SQVTM and ANQGSEA. There are 12 residues in the CDR3.

This chain connects TRBV29-1 to TRBJ2-7; no firm D call. Germline assignment: CDR1 SQVTM and CDR2 ANQGSEA. The CDR3 extends over 12 amino acids. V was cut by 5 bases and J by 0 bases, with 8 bases left in between. The CDR3 region has the DNA TGCAGCGTTTATTCCCCCTCCTACGAGCAGTACTTC. It translates to CSVYSPSYEQYF.

The chain is built from TRBV5-1 and TRBJ2-5; 14 bases agree with TRBD2. Germline-derived CDR1 and CDR2 are SGHRS and YFSETQ. V trimming: 3 bases; J trimming: 4 bases; junction bases outside the gene matches: 14. CDR3 length: 19 residues. The CDR3 sequence: CASSSGLAGGLLVVETQYF. The CDR3 nucleotides are TGCGCCAGCAGCTCTGGACTAGCGGGAGGCTTGTTGGTTGTAGAGACCCAGTACTTC. Complete variable domain (other parts from reference TRBV5-1 and TRBJ2-5): KAGVTQTPRYLIKTRGQQVTLSCSPISGHRSVSWYQQTPGQGLQFLFEYFSETQRNKGNFPGRFSGRQFSNSRSEMNVSTLELGDSALYLCASSSGLAGGLLVVETQYFGPGTRLLVL.

V gene TRBV16 combines with J gene TRBJ1-5; weak D call: TRBD1 (5 bases). Germline values: CDR1 KGHSY, CDR2 FQNENV. V lost 0 bases and J 10 bases, leaving 19 bases between the germline ends. This CDR3 has 16 residues. This CDR3 is CASSQSGGDFLGPQHF. CDR3 nucleotides: TGTGCCAGCAGCCAATCAGGAGGGGACTTCCTCGGACCCCAGCATTTT. Combining the CDR3 with reference TRBV16 and TRBJ1-5 gives the whole variable domain GEEVAQTPKHLVRGEGQKAKLYCAPIKGHSYVFWYQQVLKNEFKFLISFQNENVFDETGMPKERFSAKCLPNSPCSLEIQATKLEDSAVYFCASSQSGGDFLGPQHFGDGTRLSIL.

This chain links TRBV27 with TRBJ2-7, with TRBD2 matching 8 bases. Germline assignment: CDR1 MNHEY and CDR2 SMNVEV (reference sequence). The CDR3 sequence is 14 residues long. With 6 bases clipped from V and 7 bases from J, the junction kept 11 bases outside the gene matches. The CDR3 protein is CASSTYSGTQEQYF. The DNA of the CDR3 is TGTGCCAGCAGCACATATAGCGGGACGCAGGAGCAGTACTTC.

The rearrangement links TRBV9 to TRBJ2-1; 12 bases are a match to TRBD2. V gave up 1 base and J gave up 4 bases; unmatched junction bases: 3. Germline values: CDR1 SGDLS, CDR2 YYNGEE. This CDR3 is built from 16 residues. The CDR3 nucleotides are TGTGCCAGCAGCGTATCCCTAGCGGGGGGGTACAATGAGCAGTTCTTC. Its translation is CASSVSLAGGYNEQFF. Together with reference TRBV9 and TRBJ2-1, the CDR3 gives the full variable domain: DSGVTQTPKHLITATGQRVTLRCSPRSGDLSVYWYQQSLDQGLQFLIQYYNGEERAKGNILERFSAQQFPDLHSELNLSSLELGDSALYFCASSVSLAGGYNEQFFGPGTRLTVL.

The CDR3 protein is CASSLGQGIQTYEQYF. Written as DNA, the CDR3 is TGCGCCAGCAGCTTGGGGCAGGGGATACAAACCTACGAGCAGTACTTC. The rearrangement links TRBV5-1 to TRBJ2-7; TRBD1 might be the D (6 bases). Germline V CDR1 and CDR2: SGHRS, YFSETQ. Trimming took off 0 bases at V and 2 bases at J, with 15 bases between the two ends. The CDR3 has 16 amino acids.

This clone was observed a single time. J is TRBJ2-7 and V is TRBV13, with 9 nucleotides matching TRBD2. Germline V gene lookup returns CDR1 PRHDT and CDR2 FYEKMQ (reference sequence). The CDR3 is made up of 15 amino acids. J lost 2 bases, V lost 5 bases, and 7 bases had no gene match. CDR3 coding DNA: TGTGCCAGCAGCCCCGTAGCGGGAGAGGCCTACGAGCAGTACTTC. It translates to CASSPVAGEAYEQYF.

This chain uses TRBV13 with TRBJ2-5; D is perhaps TRBD1 (6 bases). This CDR3 comprises 14 residues. With 5 bases removed from V and 1 base from J, the gap between germline ends came to 11 bases. CDR1 and CDR2 (germline): PRHDT, FYEKMQ (reference sequence). CDR3 bases: TGTGCCAGCAGCACCTACAGGGCCCAAGAGACCCAGTACTTC. Amino acid sequence: CASSTYRAQETQYF. The full variable domain, its missing parts supplied by reference TRBV13 and TRBJ2-5, is AAGVIQSPRHLIKEKRETATLKCYPIPRHDTVYWYQQGPGQDPQFLISFYEKMQSDKGSIPDRFSAQQFSDYHSELNMSSLELGDSALYFCASSTYRAQETQYFGPGTRLLVL.

The V call is TRBV28, the J call TRBJ2-7; TRBD1 agrees at 9 bases. V gave up 2 bases and J gave up 7 bases; unmatched junction bases: 6. CDR3 length: 14 amino acids. Germline V gene data show CDR1 as MDHEN and CDR2 as SYDVKM. The CDR3 here is CASSLIQGAGEQYF. For the CDR3, the DNA is TGTGCCAGCAGTTTAATACAGGGGGCAGGGGAGCAGTACTTC.